The next 29 T cell receptor beta chains were all read from a single sample in a study of patients and donors after allogeneic stem cell transplantation. TCRdb itself ran the RT-PCR reads through MiXCR, one entry per CDR3 protein. The sample lists about 160,000 distinct CDR3 sequences; approximately 24% were seen once. The sample was blood, either unsorted or a sorted T cell fraction (not recorded which). Source of these receptors: a human donor who was either an allogeneic HSCT recipient or a stem cell or donor lymphocyte infusion donor (not recorded which). It is not recorded whose cells these are; they may come from a transplant donor.

This clonotype was found a few times. The chain is built from TRBV29-1 and TRBJ2-3; D call uncertain. Looked up from germline, CDR1 is SQVTM and CDR2 is ANQGSEA. This CDR3 spans 12 amino acids. The ends were cut back, 7 bases at V and 2 bases at J, with 10 bases in the middle. CDR3: CSATGTTDTQYF. The CDR3 DNA reads TGCAGCGCGACCGGAACCACAGATACGCAGTATTTT.

This clonotype appeared once. V gene TRBV5-1 combines with J gene TRBJ2-7, with TRBD1 identical over 7 bases. Germline V gene sequence: CDR1 SGHRS, CDR2 YFSETQ. The CDR3 has 15 residues. The junction had 9 bases not matched to a gene; V was cut back by 5 bases and J by 1 base. For the CDR3, the DNA is TGCGCCAGCAGACCAGGGACAGTTTTTTCCTACGAGCAGTACTTC. Translation: CASRPGTVFSYEQYF. The complete variable domain, with remaining parts taken from reference TRBV5-1 and TRBJ2-7, reads KAGVTQTPRYLIKTRGQQVTLSCSPISGHRSVSWYQQTPGQGLQFLFEYFSETQRNKGNFPGRFSGRQFSNSRSEMNVSTLELGDSALYLCASRPGTVFSYEQYFGPGTRLTVT.

V and J are TRBV20-1 and TRBJ1-2; D might be TRBD1 (5 bases). There are 14 residues in the CDR3. Trimming pared 1 base from V and 3 bases from J, leaving 12 bases between. Germline V gene data show CDR1 as DFQATT and CDR2 as SNEGSKA (reference sequence). CDR3 coding DNA: TGCAGTGCTAGAGTGAAGACAGACTACTATGGCTACACCTTC. This translates into CSARVKTDYYGYTF.

The sample holds a few counts of this clonotype. The chain combines TRBV3-2 with TRBJ1-5. TRBV3-2 is shown as a pseudogene. This CDR3 has 15 amino acids. CDR3 residues: CASSQARPFNQPQHF. CDR3 coding DNA: TGTGCCAGCAGCCAAGCCCGGCCCTTCAATCAGCCCCAGCATTTT.

The rearrangement links TRBV7-9 to TRBJ1-5, with 7 bases lining up with TRBD1. This CDR3 has 16 residues. J lost 0 bases, V lost 4 bases, and 6 bases had no gene match. Germline V gene lookup returns CDR1 SEHNR and CDR2 FQNEAQ (reference sequence). The CDR3 DNA reads as TGTGCCAGCAGCTCCGGGACAGCGTATAGCAATCAGCCCCAGCATTTT. It encodes CASSSGTAYSNQPQHF.

CDR3 amino acids: CASSQAGRADTQYF. The CDR3 DNA is TGCGCCAGCAGCCAAGCGGGGCGGGCAGATACGCAGTATTTT. The V call is TRBV4-1, the J call TRBJ2-3, with D perhaps TRBD1 or TRBD2 (5 bases each). V gave up 1 base and J gave up 4 bases, with 9 bases separating them. Germline V lookup: CDR1 MGHRA, CDR2 YSYEKL. The CDR3 totals 14 residues.

The V and J genes are TRBV7-2 and TRBJ2-3; tentatively, D is TRBD2 (6 bases). In germline, CDR1 is SGHTA, CDR2 FQGNSA. This CDR3 has 14 amino acids. The V and J ends lost 3 bases and 6 bases respectively, with 13 bases between them. CDR3 bases: TGTGCCAGCAGCTTGGGAGGCGGGTGGGATACGCAGTATTTT. It encodes CASSLGGGWDTQYF.

In this sample, this clonotype turned up many times. This chain connects TRBV5-1 to TRBJ1-5; D gene unclear. The CDR3 totals 14 residues. The V and J ends lost 0 bases and 6 bases respectively, with 10 bases between them. Germline CDR1 and CDR2: SGHRS and YFSETQ. CDR3 bases: TGCGCCAGCAGCTTGGATCGGGGAAGTCAGCCCCAGCATTTT. It encodes CASSLDRGSQPQHF.

This clonotype has a handful of counts. This chain links TRBV4-3 with TRBJ1-4; D might be TRBD1 (5 bases). The CDR3 totals 17 residues. Trimming cost V 0 bases and J 5 bases, with 16 bases left between them. Germline values: CDR1 LGHNA, CDR2 YSLEER. As DNA, the CDR3 is TGCGCCAGCAGCCAAGAGTGGTCGAGACAGTTCAATGAAAAACTGTTTTTT. This encodes CASSQEWSRQFNEKLFF.

V is TRBV11-2 and J is TRBJ1-2; unclear D gene. Trimming shortened V by 3 bases and J by 8 bases, and 7 bases separated the two germline ends. The CDR3 is 11 residues long. Germline-derived CDR1 and CDR2 are SGHAT and FQNNGV. The chain's CDR3 is CASSLRRGYTF. The DNA for the CDR3 is TGTGCCAGCAGCTTGCGGCGAGGCTACACCTTC.

The chain links TRBV12-3 or TRBV12-4 to TRBJ2-3; TRBD2 aligns across 12 bases. The CDR3 length is 16 residues. V lost 4 bases and J lost 5; bases outside the gene matches: 7. CDR3 amino acids: CASSSSSGGAKDTQYF. CDR3 sequence (DNA): TGTGCCAGCAGTTCATCTAGCGGGGGGGCCAAAGATACGCAGTATTTT.

A few counts support this clonotype. This chain links TRBV5-1 with TRBJ2-5; TRBD2 agrees at 10 bases. CDR3 length equals 16 residues. The junction had 10 bases not matched to a gene; V was cut back by 3 bases and J by 5 bases. Germline assignment: CDR1 SGHRS and CDR2 YFSETQ. The CDR3 bases are TGCGCCAGCAGCTCTTGGACTAGCGGCCGAATGGAGACCCAGTACTTC. This sequence encodes CASSSWTSGRMETQYF. The whole variable domain, remainder taken from reference TRBV5-1 and TRBJ2-5, is KAGVTQTPRYLIKTRGQQVTLSCSPISGHRSVSWYQQTPGQGLQFLFEYFSETQRNKGNFPGRFSGRQFSNSRSEMNVSTLELGDSALYLCASSSWTSGRMETQYFGPGTRLLVL.

The chain has TRBV7-2 and TRBJ1-3; D is perhaps TRBD1 (6 bases). The CDR3 spans 15 residues. Between the trimmed V and J ends, which lost 5 bases and 4 bases, there was a span of 15 bases. The germline V gene has CDR1 SGHTA and CDR2 FQGNSA. CDR3 DNA sequence: TGTGCCAGCAGCCCCTCGACAGGTCCAGGAAACACCATATATTTT. It translates to CASSPSTGPGNTIYF.

This chain joins TRBV12-3 or TRBV12-4 and TRBJ2-5; TRBD1 matches 7 bases. This CDR3 spans 13 amino acids. J was trimmed by 5 bases and V by 6 bases; bases with no gene match: 6. The CDR3 reads CASRLDRAETQYF. Here the CDR3 DNA reads TGTGCCAGCAGACTCGACAGGGCCGAGACCCAGTACTTC.

The chain has TRBV9 and TRBJ2-7; 7 bases fit TRBD2. CDR3 length: 14 residues. In germline, CDR1 is SGDLS, CDR2 YYNGEE. Trimming cost V 4 bases and J 4 bases; bases outside gene matches: 8. In DNA form, the CDR3 reads TGTGCCAGCAGCCCGAGACTAGCATCTTACGAGCAGTACTTC. The encoded protein is CASSPRLASYEQYF. Looking up the rest from reference TRBV9 and TRBJ2-7 gives the full variable domain: DSGVTQTPKHLITATGQRVTLRCSPRSGDLSVYWYQQSLDQGLQFLIQYYNGEERAKGNILERFSAQQFPDLHSELNLSSLELGDSALYFCASSPRLASYEQYFGPGTRLTVT.

The chain uses TRBV25-1 and TRBJ2-7; TRBD1 matches 7 bases. After removal of 7 bases from V and 4 bases from J, the junction contained 10 bases not matched to a gene. CDR3 size: 14 residues. Germline values: CDR1 MGHDK, CDR2 SYGVNS. The CDR3: CASKSTGWLYEQYF. DNA for the CDR3: TGTGCCAGCAAATCGACAGGGTGGTTGTACGAGCAGTACTTC.

This clonotype appeared a few times. The chain carries TRBV29-1 and TRBJ1-1; D is ambiguous. V lost 6 bases, J lost 6 bases, and 20 bases lay in between. Germline V gene data show CDR1 as SQVTM and CDR2 as ANQGSEA. The CDR3 consists of 14 residues. CDR3 loop: CSVKGRGRSAEAFF. Written as DNA, the CDR3 is TGCAGCGTAAAAGGTCGGGGTCGGAGCGCTGAAGCTTTCTTT.

This clonotype has only a few counts. This chain uses TRBV20-1 with TRBJ1-2; D not resolved. This CDR3 has 15 amino acids. Germline CDR1 is DFQATT and CDR2 is SNEGSKA (reference sequence). V lost 0 bases and J lost 0, with 11 bases in between. CDR3 region: CSARDTPGANYGYTF. Written as DNA, the CDR3 is TGCAGTGCTAGAGATACCCCCGGAGCTAACTATGGCTACACCTTC.

This clonotype was counted a few times. The chain links TRBV20-1 to TRBJ2-1; 11 bases align to TRBD2. CDR1 is DFQATT, CDR2 SNEGSKA, per germline (reference sequence). V shed 7 bases and J 3 bases; nucleotides not matched to a gene: 11. The CDR3 spans 16 residues. For the CDR3, the DNA is TGCAGTGGGACTAGCGGGCCCCTGAAGGACTACAATGAGCAGTTCTTC. Translation gives CSGTSGPLKDYNEQFF.

The chain uses TRBV7-2 and TRBJ1-4, with D unresolved. Germline-derived CDR1 and CDR2 are SGHTA and FQGNSA. The length of the CDR3 is 16 residues. V shed 4 bases and J shed 5 bases, with 17 bases lying between them. The CDR3 loop is CASSSILRIGNEKLFF. The DNA of the CDR3 is TGTGCCAGCAGCTCTATACTTAGGATAGGCAATGAAAAACTGTTTTTT.

The chain employs TRBV5-1 and TRBJ1-4; 10 nucleotides line up with TRBD1. CDR1 is SGHRS, CDR2 YFSETQ, per germline. CDR3 size: 14 residues. V lost 4 bases and J lost 8; bases outside the gene matches: 5. DNA for the CDR3: TGCGCCAGCAGCCCAGGGACAGGGGAAGAAAAACTGTTTTTT. Translation gives CASSPGTGEEKLFF.

This clonotype was detected only a few times. The chain combines TRBV6-5 with TRBJ1-4; no firm D call. This CDR3 comprises 13 residues. In germline, CDR1 is MNHEY, CDR2 SVGAGI. The V gene lost 3 bases and the J gene lost 6 bases, with 8 bases spanning the gap. CDR3 region: CASSYYSDEKLFF. CDR3 DNA sequence: TGTGCCAGCAGTTATTACTCGGATGAAAAACTGTTTTTT.

The chain links TRBV18 to TRBJ1-1; TRBD1 matches 11 bases. CDR1 is KGHSH, CDR2 LQKENI, per germline. V was pared by 8 bases and J by 5 bases, with 13 bases of the junction left unmatched. This CDR3 contains 16 residues. The CDR3 is CASPNRDRGERTEAFF. CDR3 nucleotides: TGTGCCAGCCCAAACCGGGACAGGGGGGAAAGGACTGAAGCTTTCTTT.

The rearrangement uses TRBV7-3 and TRBJ1-2; D uncertain. The V end lost 5 bases, the J end lost 8 bases, and 21 bases lay between the germline ends. CDR1 is SGHTA, CDR2 FQGTGA, per germline. The CDR3 runs to 15 residues. This CDR3 reads CASSDFPDLPTGYTF. CDR3 DNA: TGTGCCAGCAGCGATTTCCCCGATCTACCGACCGGCTACACCTTC.

This clonotype was picked up a small number of times. J is TRBJ2-5 and V is TRBV6-5; D is unresolved. Trimming cost V 0 bases and J 3 bases, with 17 bases left between them. The CDR3 is 17 amino acids. The germline CDR1 and CDR2 sequences are MNHEY and SVGAGI. CDR3 DNA sequence: TGTGCCAGCAGTTACTCTCCTTGGCCGTCTCCAAAAGAGACCCAGTACTTC. It translates to CASSYSPWPSPKETQYF.

The chain links TRBV20-1 to TRBJ2-3; TRBD1 aligns across 7 bases. Unmatched junction bases numbered 11, after V lost 5 bases and J lost 3 bases. The germline gives CDR1 DFQATT, CDR2 SNEGSKA (reference sequence). The CDR3 is 15 amino acids. CDR3 sequence reads: CSAFDRATLTDTQYF. CDR3 DNA: TGCAGTGCTTTCGACAGGGCGACATTAACAGATACGCAGTATTTT.

In its sample, this clonotype was seen many times. The chain is built from TRBV2 and TRBJ1-1, with 7 bases that match TRBD1. J gave up 4 bases and V 5 bases, and 7 bases lay outside the gene matches. Germline lookup yields CDR1 SNHLY and CDR2 FYNNEI. The CDR3 is made up of 14 amino acids. The CDR3 nucleotides are TGTGCCAGCAGTACACCGGGGACAGCCACTGAAGCTTTCTTT. Translation: CASSTPGTATEAFF. Combining the CDR3 with reference TRBV2 and TRBJ1-1 gives the whole variable domain EPEVTQTPSHQVTQMGQEVILRCVPISNHLYFYWYRQILGQKVEFLVSFYNNEISEKSEIFDDQFSVERPDGSNFTLKIRSTKLEDSAMYFCASSTPGTATEAFFGQGTRLTVV.

The chain is built from TRBV12-3 or TRBV12-4 and TRBJ2-3, with 9 bases lining up with TRBD2. This CDR3 is built from 14 residues. Trimming cost V 6 bases and J 6 bases; bases outside gene matches: 7. Here the CDR3 DNA reads TGTGCCAGCAGGTCTCTAGCGGGGTTGGATACGCAGTATTTT. Its protein product is CASRSLAGLDTQYF.

The gene calls are TRBV6-5 and TRBJ2-7; the D gene is possibly TRBD2 (6 bases). This CDR3 has 15 amino acids. Trimming removed 2 bases from V and 4 bases from J, with 15 bases in between. Germline CDR1 reads MNHEY; CDR2 reads SVGAGI. CDR3 residues: CASSYLGPGVYEQYF. DNA of the CDR3: TGTGCCAGCAGTTACCTTGGGCCGGGGGTATACGAGCAGTACTTC.